This TCR beta chain was captured by sequencing in a study of response to subunit inactivated influenza vaccine. Each CDR3 protein is one row after TCRdb ran MiXCR on the RT-PCR reads. Of some 550,000 distinct CDR3 sequences listed, around 25% are singletons. V was pared by 2 bases and J by 5 bases, with 12 bases between. Per the germline V gene, CDR1 is MNHEY and CDR2 is SVGAGI. CDR3 length equals 14 residues. These sequences were also reported in another study, on T cells expressing NK-cell markers. That report adds: UMIs were included in TCR beta cDNA generated by 5'RACE template switching. What restricted sorting to alpha-beta TCR T cells in several experiments was an anti-gamma-delta TCR antibody. Unclear, still, was the HCMV specificity of the expanded NKG2C+ T cell clones.

The clonotype was recovered from a middle-aged man who received an inactivated influenza vaccine. V usage is TRBV6-5 and J usage is TRBJ2-5, with D possibly being TRBD1 (5 bases). This material consisted of CD4+ T cells sorted from PBMCs, taken approximately 12 days after vaccination. DNA of the CDR3: TGTGCCAGCAGTTACGAAATAGCAGGGGAGACCCAGTACTTC. It translates to CASSYEIAGETQYF.